This T cell receptor (beta chain) was profiled in a study of blood T cell repertoires in COVID-19. Study at large: Acute-phase and convalescent COVID-19 samples originated in the United States, Italy and Spain.

The J segment lost 2 bases and the V segment lost 2 bases, leaving 4 bases of the junction unmatched. Germline CDR1 reads SGHRS; CDR2 reads YFSETQ. The CDR3 sequence is 15 residues long. In the original workflow: Cell counts per sample came from amplifying reference gene primers. The data were produced by immunoSEQ multiplex PCR, yet TCRdb's version contains in-frame clones alone and is incomplete. V, J and clone size were drawn from that table, and D and trimming were deduced from the DNA. The sample holds more than 100,000 clones, approximately 88% seen once. Source material: peripheral blood. The TCR originated in an elderly woman with acute or convalescent COVID-19. The rearrangement uses TRBV5-1 and TRBJ1-5; 7 nucleotides agree with TRBD1. For the CDR3, the DNA is TGCGCCAGCAGCTTTACAGGGGAGGGCAATCAGCCCCAGCATTTT. Amino acid sequence: CASSFTGEGNQPQHF.